This entry lists 32 T cell receptor beta chains sequenced from one sample in a study of control samples from healthy donors and cancer patients. Profiling relied on immunoSEQ multiplex PCR, and the TCRdb table lists in-frame clones only, not all of them. This table has some 140,000 clones, approximately 86% appearing once. Sequenced: blood. The receptors stem from a woman aged 25 to 45 in good health.

The chain is built from TRBV9 and TRBJ1-1; TRBD1 aligns across 7 bases. CDR3 size: 15 residues. Germline CDR1 reads SGDLS; CDR2 reads YYNGEE. Trimming at V came to 4 bases and at J to 0 bases, leaving 6 bases not matched to a gene. The CDR3, as DNA: TGTGCCAGCAGCACCCGGGACAGTTTGAACACTGAAGCTTTCTTT. Translated: CASSTRDSLNTEAFF.

J is TRBJ1-5 and V is TRBV2, with 8 bases that match TRBD1. The CDR3 has 14 amino acids. Germline CDR1 SNHLY, CDR2 FYNNEI. V shed 6 bases, J shed 5 bases, and the junction held 6 bases outside the gene matches. CDR3 nucleotide sequence: TGTGCCAGCAGGACGGACAGGGTGGATCAGCCCCAGCATTTT. It codes for CASRTDRVDQPQHF. The variable domain in full, with the rest retrieved from reference TRBV2 and TRBJ1-5, is EPEVTQTPSHQVTQMGQEVILRCVPISNHLYFYWYRQILGQKVEFLVSFYNNEISEKSEIFDDQFSVERPDGSNFTLKIRSTKLEDSAMYFCASRTDRVDQPQHFGDGTRLSIL.

The V and J genes are TRBV2 and TRBJ1-5; unclear D gene. The CDR3 loop spans 15 amino acids. The V gene lost 4 bases and the J gene lost 0 bases, with 10 bases spanning the gap. CDR1 and CDR2 (germline): SNHLY, FYNNEI. In DNA, the CDR3 is TGTGCCAGCAGTGCGACCGATTATAGCAATCAGCCCCAGCATTTT. Protein sequence: CASSATDYSNQPQHF.

This chain uses TRBV12-3 or TRBV12-4 with TRBJ2-7, with D possibly TRBD2 on 7 matching bases. V was pared by 5 bases and J by 6 bases, with 14 bases between. This CDR3 contains 13 residues. CDR3 nucleotides: TGTGCCAGCAGTACCCGGGGAGGGGGCGAGCAGTACTTC. This codes for CASSTRGGGEQYF.

The chain combines TRBV19 with TRBJ1-5; D is unclear. Trimming removed 3 bases from V and 0 bases from J, with 24 bases in between. Germline loops: CDR1 LNHDA, CDR2 SQIVND (reference sequence). The CDR3 has 20 residues. CDR3 coding DNA: TGTGCCAGTAGTATCAGGCGCTTTCAGGCCTCTCTCGATAGCAATCAGCCCCAGCATTTT. Translating gives CASSIRRFQASLDSNQPQHF.

The CDR3 DNA is TGTGCCTGGGGAGGTAAGAGTGAAGCTTTCTTT. Its protein is CAWGGKSEAFF. The chain joins TRBV30 to TRBJ1-1; no firm D call. Trimming stripped 5 bases from V and 7 bases from J, with 11 bases between. CDR3 size: 11 residues. Germline V CDR1 and CDR2: GTSNPN, SVGIG (reference sequence).

This clone has more than one count but fewer than ten. The chain is built from TRBV2 and TRBJ1-1; 8 bases fit TRBD1. Germline loops: CDR1 SNHLY, CDR2 FYNNEI. V shed 6 bases and J 0 bases; nucleotides not matched to a gene: 3. The CDR3 length is 14 residues. This CDR3 reads CASRETGVNTEAFF. CDR3 nucleotides: TGTGCCAGCAGGGAGACAGGGGTGAACACTGAAGCTTTCTTT.

The table lists this clone with a few counts. The chain carries TRBV4-1 and TRBJ2-2; 14 nucleotides line up with TRBD2. CDR1 MGHRA and CDR2 YSYEKL come from the germline V gene. The ends lost 1 base at V and 4 bases at J; junction bases unmatched: 5. This CDR3 is built from 18 residues. The CDR3 sequence is CASSQGGLAGVGTGELFF. For the CDR3, the DNA is TGCGCCAGCAGCCAAGGGGGACTAGCGGGAGTGGGCACCGGGGAGCTGTTTTTT.

With respect to this clone: One junction end disagrees with the germline gene, perhaps due to a read error. The V gene is TRBV7-8, the J gene TRBJ2-2; D is possibly TRBD2 (6 bases). The CDR3 totals 15 residues. Germline V gives CDR1 SGHVS, CDR2 FQNEAQ. CDR3: CASSLASVNTGELFF. CDR3 nucleotides: TGTGCCAGCAGCCTAGCGTCCGTGAACACCGGGGAGCTGTTTTTT.

The rearrangement joins TRBV5-1 to TRBJ1-6, with 7 bases lining up with TRBD1. After removal of 2 bases from V and 2 bases from J, the junction contained 1 base not matched to a gene. The CDR3 is made up of 15 amino acids. Germline V CDR1 and CDR2: SGHRS, YFSETQ. CDR3 sequence: CASSLGTAYNSPLHF. The CDR3 DNA reads TGCGCCAGCAGCTTAGGGACAGCCTATAATTCACCCCTCCACTTT.

The chain joins TRBV24-1 to TRBJ2-5; 7 nucleotides agree with TRBD2. The CDR3 spans 14 residues. Germline CDR1 and CDR2: KGHDR and SFDVKD. Unmatched junction bases numbered 4, after V lost 2 bases and J lost 5 bases. The CDR3 here is CATSDSGGTETQYF. The CDR3 region has the DNA TGTGCCACCAGTGATTCCGGGGGGACGGAGACCCAGTACTTC.

V gene TRBV2 combines with J gene TRBJ2-7; 9 bases are shared with TRBD2. Unmatched junction bases numbered 4, after V lost 0 bases and J lost 4 bases. CDR3 length equals 15 residues. Germline lookup yields CDR1 SNHLY and CDR2 FYNNEI. The CDR3 reads CASSEAPGLAYEQYF. The CDR3 bases are TGTGCCAGCAGTGAAGCTCCGGGACTAGCTTACGAGCAGTACTTC.

This rearrangement joins TRBV10-3 to TRBJ2-1; TRBD2 might be the D (6 bases). Trimming pared 5 bases from V and 5 bases from J, leaving 13 bases between. CDR3 length equals 14 residues. Germline V gene lookup returns CDR1 ENHRY and CDR2 SYGVKD. The CDR3 nucleotides are TGTGCCATCAGTCCCGGGACTGGTAACAATGAGCAGTTCTTC. Its protein product is CAISPGTGNNEQFF.

The rearrangement joins TRBV2 to TRBJ1-2; a weak D match, TRBD1 (5 bases). In germline, CDR1 is SNHLY, CDR2 FYNNEI. V shed 8 bases and J shed 2 bases, with 12 bases lying between them. The CDR3 runs 13 residues. The CDR3 protein is CASRLDSNYGYTF. The CDR3 bases are TGTGCCAGCCGACTAGACAGCAACTATGGCTACACCTTC.

This clone was counted once. V usage is TRBV5-6 and J usage is TRBJ2-1; TRBD2 matches 12 bases. There are 15 residues in the CDR3. Trimming removed 0 bases from V and 9 bases from J; junction bases left unmatched: 4. Germline V gene data show CDR1 as SGHDT and CDR2 as YYEEEE. CDR3 nucleotides: TGTGCCAGCAGCTTGGGACTAGCGGGAGATGGTGAGCAGTTCTTC. Its translation: CASSLGLAGDGEQFF.

The table lists this clone with a count of one. V is TRBV7-9 and J is TRBJ2-3; TRBD2 agrees at 13 bases. This CDR3 has 18 residues. Germline assignment: CDR1 SEHNR and CDR2 FQNEAQ (reference sequence). V lost 0 bases, J lost 0 bases, and 3 bases stayed unmatched. The CDR3 here is CASSLARGLAGSTDTQYF. The CDR3 DNA is TGTGCCAGCAGCTTAGCGCGGGGACTAGCGGGAAGCACAGATACGCAGTATTTT.

The gene calls are TRBV9 and TRBJ2-1, with 12 bases that match TRBD2. This CDR3 comprises 16 residues. Per the germline V gene, CDR1 is SGDLS and CDR2 is YYNGEE. V shed 0 bases and J 8 bases; nucleotides not matched to a gene: 6. The CDR3 bases are TGTGCCAGCAGCGTAGTTCCGGCTAGCGGGAGGGATGAGCAGTTCTTC. Its translation: CASSVVPASGRDEQFF.

This sequence joins TRBV18 and TRBJ1-5, with 8 bases aligning to TRBD1. There are 15 residues in the CDR3. The germline gives CDR1 KGHSH, CDR2 LQKENI. V was clipped by 3 bases and J by 6 bases; unmatched bases: 7. DNA for the CDR3: TGTGCCAGCTCACCCCCGGACAGGGTGGCTCAGCCCCAGCATTTT. Translated: CASSPPDRVAQPQHF.

This chain links TRBV12-3 or TRBV12-4 with TRBJ2-3; no reliable D call. The CDR3 length is 13 residues. Trimming removed 2 bases from V and 6 bases from J, with 9 bases in between. CDR3 coding DNA: TGTGCCAGCAGTTTATTAGAAGGGGATACGCAGTATTTT. Translated: CASSLLEGDTQYF.

This chain connects TRBV19 to TRBJ1-1, with 10 bases matching TRBD1. The CDR3 spans 18 residues. Germline values: CDR1 LNHDA, CDR2 SQIVND (reference sequence). J gave up 0 bases and V 7 bases, and 14 bases lay outside the gene matches. Here the CDR3 DNA reads TGTGCCAGTACCGGATTGGGGACAGGGGTTTTCATGAACACTGAAGCTTTCTTT. Protein product: CASTGLGTGVFMNTEAFF.

This chain uses TRBV19 with TRBJ1-5; D call uncertain. V lost 1 base, J lost 0 bases, and 13 bases lay in between. The CDR3 runs to 17 residues. From germline, CDR1 is LNHDA and CDR2 SQIVND (reference sequence). Written as DNA, the CDR3 is TGTGCCAGTAGTATAGTAGGGCAGGAGTATAGCAATCAGCCCCAGCATTTT. This sequence encodes CASSIVGQEYSNQPQHF.

This clone was counted only a few times. CDR3 nucleotide sequence: TGTGCCAGCAGCTTGTGGGACAGGGCCTTAAAACTGTTTTTT. This translates into CASSLWDRALKLFF. J is TRBJ1-4 and V is TRBV5-5; TRBD1 matches at 9 bases. Looked up from germline, CDR1 is SGHKS and CDR2 is YYEKEE (reference sequence). The CDR3 contains 14 residues. V lost 1 base to trimming and J lost 10 bases; unmatched junction nucleotides: 5.

The chain joins TRBV5-5 to TRBJ2-5; D is possibly TRBD1 (6 bases). The CDR3 length is 14 residues. V lost 4 bases, J lost 2 bases, and 12 bases lay in between. Germline CDR1 reads SGHKS; CDR2 reads YYEKEE (reference sequence). The CDR3 is CASSPLQGQETQYF. The CDR3 DNA sequence: TGTGCCAGCAGCCCCCTACAGGGACAAGAGACCCAGTACTTC.

V and J are TRBV7-8 and TRBJ1-5; D remains unclear. V was shortened by 4 bases and J by 6 bases, with 19 bases between the two germline ends. The germline V gene encodes CDR1 SGHVS and CDR2 FQNEAQ. The CDR3 loop spans 16 amino acids. CDR3 DNA: TGTGCCAGCAGCTCTGGGCGTTCGGTAGATGGTCAGCCCCAGCATTTT. This gives the protein CASSSGRSVDGQPQHF.

The genes are TRBV6-6 and TRBJ1-5; 9 nucleotides line up with TRBD1. Per the germline V gene, CDR1 is MNHNY and CDR2 is SVGAGI (reference sequence). CDR3 length equals 13 residues. The V segment lost 5 bases and the J segment 7 bases; nucleotides outside the gene matches: 3. The CDR3 sequence is CASSRQGGQPQHF. As DNA, the CDR3 is TGTGCCAGCAGTCGACAGGGGGGACAGCCCCAGCATTTT.

The chain recombines TRBV5-1 with TRBJ2-7, with TRBD2 as a possible D gene (5 bases). Germline V gene data show CDR1 as SGHRS and CDR2 as YFSETQ. The CDR3 extends over 12 amino acids. Trimming stripped 2 bases from V and 5 bases from J, with 8 bases between. The CDR3 nucleotides read TGCGCCAGCAGCTTCGCCGGGAACGAGCAGTACTTC. Encoded protein: CASSFAGNEQYF.

The chain is built from TRBV5-4 and TRBJ2-5; D uncertain. The V end was cut by 0 bases, the J end by 0 bases, with 6 bases between. The germline gives CDR1 SGHNT, CDR2 YYREEE (reference sequence). The CDR3 is made up of 14 amino acids. The CDR3 coding sequence is TGTGCCAGCAGCTTGGGGGGAAACCAAGAGACCCAGTACTTC. This gives the protein CASSLGGNQETQYF.

The CDR3 sequence: CAAAEAGYNEQFF. In DNA form, the CDR3 reads TGTGCCGCGGCGGAAGCTGGCTACAATGAGCAGTTCTTC. This chain uses TRBV6-5 with TRBJ2-1; D unresolved. V was pared by 11 bases and J by 3 bases, with 14 bases between. This CDR3 region has 13 residues. Per germline, CDR1 MNHEY and CDR2 SVGAGI.

The chain recombines TRBV30 with TRBJ2-5; possibly TRBD1 or TRBD2 for D (5 bases each). V dropped 2 bases and J dropped 3 bases, with 19 bases sitting between them. Germline values: CDR1 GTSNPN, CDR2 SVGIG (reference sequence). The CDR3 extends over 16 amino acids. The CDR3 bases are TGTGCCTGGAGTCCTCCCTTGGGGGTGAGGAAAGAGACCCAGTACTTC. This codes for CAWSPPLGVRKETQYF. Full variable domain (outside the CDR3, taken from reference TRBV30 and TRBJ2-5): SQTIHQWPATLVQPVGSPLSLECTVEGTSNPNLYWYRQAAGRGLQLLFYSVGIGQISSEVPQNLSASRPQDRQFILSSKKLLLSDSGFYLCAWSPPLGVRKETQYFGPGTRLLVL.

This clone has only one observation. CDR3 amino acids: CASSGIVMNTEAFF. CDR3 coding DNA: TGTGCCAGCAGTGGGATCGTTATGAACACTGAAGCTTTCTTT. The rearrangement uses TRBV2 and TRBJ1-1; the D is unclear. Germline CDR1 SNHLY, CDR2 FYNNEI. CDR3 length: 14 residues. V lost 4 bases and J 0 bases, leaving 9 bases between the germline ends.

To note about this clone: This CDR3 is missing its conserved last phenylalanine or tryptophan, likely due to a read error. The DNA is left out, because the CDR3 cannot be placed on it with certainty; the CDR3 is given as TCRdb lists it. The J gene is TRBJ2-7, the V gene TRBV9. CDR1 is SGDLS, CDR2 YYNGEE, per germline. The CDR3 comprises 11 residues, both ends counted. The CDR3 sequence: CASSVVGPWGI.

The chain employs TRBV5-4 and TRBJ2-7; 9 bases are shared with TRBD1. This CDR3 spans 14 amino acids. With 3 bases clipped from V and 2 bases from J, the junction kept 3 bases outside the gene matches. Germline CDR1 is SGHNT and CDR2 is YYREEE (reference sequence). CDR3 sequence (DNA): TGTGCCAGCAGCTACAGGGGGCGCCCCTACGAGCAGTACTTC. Residues: CASSYRGRPYEQYF.